A selection of T cell receptor beta chains follows, all from one sample in a study of human T cells and chemical hapten exposure. TCRdb called the RACE reads again in MiXCR, with one record for every CDR3 protein. The sample consists of under 200,000 distinct CDR3 sequences, under 35% of them appearing once. The specimen comprised whole blood, sampled in connection with sensitization to the hapten diphenylcyclopropenone (DPC). The source of these receptors is a woman aged 25 to 39 with alopecia areata. Some clones in this sample may be carry-over from other donors' samples. Each CDR3 is given with its conserved first and last residue. A D gene is named only where the DNA matches it firmly. The size entry is marked missing in some rows and otherwise reads once, few, many or a size class.

j_call d_call v_call clone_size cdr3_nt cdr3_aa
TRBJ2-2 - TRBV3-1 - TGTGCCAGCAGGGAAGATAGAGGGAACACCGGGGAGCTGTTTTTT CASREDRGNTGELFF
TRBJ2-5 TRBD1 TRBV6-1 - TGTGTCACCCGGACAGGTCCTCAAGAGACCCAGTACTTC CVTRTGPQETQYF
TRBJ1-4 - TRBV6-5 - TGTGCCAGCAGGCAGGGTATAGGTGAAAAACTGTTTTTT CASRQGIGEKLFF
TRBJ1-2 - TRBV15 - TGTGCCACCAGCAGAGATCTGGGACAATTATTTATCCACTTC CATSRDLGQLFIHF
TRBJ2-3 TRBD2 TRBV7-2 - TGTGCCAGCAGCTTAGATCGGGGGGGGGCAGATACGCAGTATTTT CASSLDRGGADTQYF
TRBJ1-6 - TRBV27 few TGTGCCAGCAGTTTACGACAGAGAGATAATTCACCCCTCCACTTT CASSLRQRDNSPLHF
TRBJ1-5 - TRBV28 - TGTGCCAGCATCTATGGGCACTTTAGCAATCAGCCCCAGCATTTT CASIYGHFSNQPQHF
TRBJ2-7 TRBD1 TRBV9 few TGTGCCAGCAGCGTAGATGGGACAGGAAGGTACGAGCAGTACTTC CASSVDGTGRYEQYF
TRBJ1-1 - TRBV4-2 once TGTGCCAGCAGCCAGGACCAGGGAGACAACACTGAAGCTTTCTTT CASSQDQGDNTEAFF
TRBJ1-1 - TRBV7-2 - TGTGCCAGCAGCTTGGTACTGGCAGGGAACACTGAAGCTTTCTTT CASSLVLAGNTEAFF
TRBJ2-3 - TRBV28 few TGTGCCTCATACCGCCCCAGCACAGATACGCAGTATTTT CASYRPSTDTQYF
TRBJ2-5 TRBD1 TRBV18 - TGTGCCAGCTCACTGGGACAGGGGAAAAAGACCCAGTACTTC CASSLGQGKKTQYF
TRBJ2-4 TRBD2 TRBV4-3 - TGCGCCAGCAGCCAAGATCAGCGGGGAGAAAACATTCAGTACTTC CASSQDQRGENIQYF
TRBJ2-1 TRBD1 TRBV7-2 - TGTGCCAGCAGCTCGACAGGGGGCGCCTACAATGAGCAGTTCTTC CASSSTGGAYNEQFF
TRBJ1-4 - TRBV5-4 - TGTGCCAGCAGCAGGGATAATGAAAAACTGTTTTTT CASSRDNEKLFF
TRBJ1-4 TRBD1 TRBV5-6 - TGTGCCAGCAGCTTGGACAGGGGTAAACTGTTTTTT CASSLDRGKLFF
TRBJ2-1 - TRBV5-6 - TGTGCCAGCAGCTTACGGACTGGGGGATCGGTCCACAATGAGCAGTTCTTC CASSLRTGGSVHNEQFF
TRBJ1-3 - TRBV28 few TGTGCCAGCAGTTCTACTAACTCGGGAAACACCATATATTTT CASSSTNSGNTIYF
TRBJ1-1 - TRBV29-1 - TGCAGCGTTGACGGGGGCTTGGGGAACACTGAAGCTTTCTTT CSVDGGLGNTEAFF
TRBJ1-2 - TRBV28 many TGTGCCAGCAGAAGTCAGGGAAGCTACACCTTC CASRSQGSYTF
TRBJ2-7 - TRBV20-1 - TGCAGTGCTAGTTCCGGTTACGAGCAGTACTTC CSASSGYEQYF
TRBJ1-4 TRBD1 TRBV9 - TGTGCCAGCAGCCTTACGGGACAGGGAGTTGAAAAACTGTTTTTT CASSLTGQGVEKLFF
TRBJ2-1 - TRBV11-2 few TGTGCCAGCAGCTTATACCGGGACCAGGTTTTGGATGAGCAGTTCTTC CASSLYRDQVLDEQFF
TRBJ1-2 - TRBV11-2 - TGTGCCAGCAGCCCCACCGGGGAGCCTAACTATGGCTACACCTTC CASSPTGEPNYGYTF
TRBJ2-2 - TRBV20-1 - TGCAGTGCCCCTAAGAGAGAGACCGGGGAGCTGTTTTTT CSAPKRETGELFF
TRBJ2-2 TRBD2 TRBV20-1 - TGCAGTGCCGACAATGGCGGGAGGGCTCCCGGGGAGCTGTTTTTT CSADNGGRAPGELFF
TRBJ1-5 TRBD1 TRBV5-5 - TGTGCCAGCAGCCGGACAGGGGGCGTTGGCAATCAGCCCCAGCATTTT CASSRTGGVGNQPQHF
TRBJ2-3 TRBD2 TRBV12-3/TRBV12-4 once TGTGCCAGCAGGCGGACTAGCGGCAATGGTGGTACGCAGTATTTT CASRRTSGNGGTQYF
TRBJ1-2 TRBD1 TRBV29-1 few TGCAGCGTTCAGGGGGGCCGCACCTTC CSVQGGRTF
TRBJ2-1 - TRBV9 once TGTGCCAGCAGCCAGAACCAGCGGATGTACAATGAGCAGTTCTTC CASSQNQRMYNEQFF
TRBJ2-1 TRBD2 TRBV2 - TGTGCCAGCAGTGACATTCCGGGACTAGCGGGAGGTCGCTCCTACAATGAGCAGTTCTTC CASSDIPGLAGGRSYNEQFF
TRBJ1-1 - TRBV4-1 - TGCGCCAGCAGCCAAGATAAGGGGAACACTGAAGCTTTCTTT CASSQDKGNTEAFF
TRBJ1-1 - TRBV6-2/TRBV6-3 - TGTGCCAGCAGCAAAACCCCAGGGAATACTGAAGCTTTCTTT CASSKTPGNTEAFF